The 17 T cell receptor beta chains below all came from one sample that was sequenced in a study of blood T cell repertoires in COVID-19. Profiling relied on immunoSEQ multiplex PCR, and the TCRdb table lists in-frame clones only, not all of them. The repertoire holds fewer than 300,000 clones, 90% seen once, with around 1.1% in the top ten. The sample comprised PBMCs or T cells enriched from blood (not recorded which). The receptors originated from a woman in her twenties or thirties who had recovered from COVID-19.

The rearrangement links TRBV9 to TRBJ2-1; 11 nucleotides align to TRBD1. V shed 4 bases and J 3 bases; nucleotides not matched to a gene: 9. The germline V gene encodes CDR1 SGDLS and CDR2 YYNGEE. This CDR3 comprises 17 residues. CDR3 loop: CASSPQDRGRFYNEQFF. The DNA of the CDR3 is TGTGCCAGCAGCCCCCAGGACAGGGGGCGCTTCTACAATGAGCAGTTCTTC.

J is TRBJ1-1 and V is TRBV9, with 9 bases fitting TRBD1. CDR1 is SGDLS and CDR2 is YYNGEE in the germline V gene. CDR3 size: 15 residues. After removal of 4 bases from V and 3 bases from J, the junction contained 7 bases not matched to a gene. CDR3 amino acids: CASSLSGTGHTEAFF. The DNA for the CDR3 is TGTGCCAGCAGCCTCTCCGGGACAGGGCACACTGAAGCTTTCTTT.

The V call is TRBV18, the J call TRBJ2-7, with 10 bases identical to TRBD2. This CDR3 is 16 amino acids long. The trim removed 0 bases at V and 5 bases at J, leaving 7 bases unmatched. Germline CDR1 and CDR2: KGHSH and LQKENI. CDR3 sequence reads: CASSPPNLAGVDEQYF. The CDR3 nucleotides read TGTGCCAGCTCACCACCTAACCTAGCGGGAGTCGACGAGCAGTACTTC.

This rearrangement joins TRBV5-6 to TRBJ2-7, with TRBD2 identical over 10 bases. V trimming: 0 bases; J trimming: 5 bases; junction bases outside the gene matches: 8. Germline assignment: CDR1 SGHDT and CDR2 YYEEEE. The CDR3 spans 16 residues. CDR3 sequence (DNA): TGTGCCAGCAGCTTGGCCCTAAGCGGGAGGGCAAACGAGCAGTACTTC. Translating gives CASSLALSGRANEQYF.

The rearrangement uses TRBV28 and TRBJ2-7, with 9 bases matching TRBD1. V shed 3 bases and J 6 bases; nucleotides not matched to a gene: 6. There are 14 residues in the CDR3. The V gene's germline CDR1 is MDHEN and CDR2 SYDVKM. The CDR3 is CASSFLDRGIEQYF. The CDR3, as DNA: TGTGCCAGCAGTTTCCTGGACAGGGGTATCGAGCAGTACTTC.

V gene TRBV7-3 combines with J gene TRBJ2-1, with TRBD2 matching over 8 bases. Germline CDR1 SGHTA, CDR2 FQGTGA. Trimming took 8 bases from V and 0 from J; bases not matched to a gene: 12. The CDR3 contains 17 residues. The CDR3 nucleotides read TGTGCCAGCCCCCAAGAGCGGGAGTCCTTCTCCTACAATGAGCAGTTCTTC. Translation: CASPQERESFSYNEQFF.

The V call is TRBV5-1, the J call TRBJ2-5; D might be TRBD1 (6 bases). The CDR3 is 15 residues long. Trimming cost V 0 bases and J 5 bases, with 14 bases left between them. Germline V gene lookup returns CDR1 SGHRS and CDR2 YFSETQ. The CDR3, as DNA: TGCGCCAGCAGCTTGGAGGACAGAAGAGGGGAGACCCAGTACTTC. It codes for CASSLEDRRGETQYF. Full variable domain (remainder filled in from reference TRBV5-1 and TRBJ2-5): KAGVTQTPRYLIKTRGQQVTLSCSPISGHRSVSWYQQTPGQGLQFLFEYFSETQRNKGNFPGRFSGRQFSNSRSEMNVSTLELGDSALYLCASSLEDRRGETQYFGPGTRLLVL.

The chain uses TRBV4-1 and TRBJ2-1; TRBD2 agrees at 9 bases. Germline trimming cut 4 bases from V and 5 bases from J; bases unmatched to any gene: 6. Germline V gene sequence: CDR1 MGHRA, CDR2 YSYEKL. CDR3 length: 15 amino acids. The CDR3 bases are TGCGCCAGCAGCCCGCGGGAGGGGGCTAACAATGAGCAGTTCTTC. Translating it yields CASSPREGANNEQFF.

The rearrangement links TRBV10-1 to TRBJ2-7; D might be TRBD1 (5 bases). CDR3 size: 15 residues. V lost 6 bases to trimming and J lost 3 bases, with 18 bases between them. CDR1 is WNHNN and CDR2 is SYGVQD in the germline V gene (reference sequence). Here the CDR3 DNA reads TGCGCCAGCAGCAAAGCAGGGTCGAGTCTCTACGAGCAGTACTTC. Translated: CASSKAGSSLYEQYF.

A word on this clone: The same CDR3 arises from other DNA sequences in this sample as well. The chain uses TRBV28 and TRBJ2-3; tentative D call: TRBD1 (6 bases). The germline V and J ends were trimmed by 5 bases and 2 bases, with 11 bases remaining between them. From germline, CDR1 is MDHEN and CDR2 SYDVKM. This CDR3 has 14 residues. The CDR3 DNA reads as TGTGCCAGCAGTCTCGGACAGTTCACAGATACGCAGTATTTT. Its translation is CASSLGQFTDTQYF.

This clone was found once. V usage is TRBV27 and J usage is TRBJ1-2; the D gene is possibly TRBD1 (5 bases). Germline CDR1 is MNHEY and CDR2 is SMNVEV (reference sequence). The CDR3 length is 15 residues. The V end lost 6 bases, the J end lost 3 bases, and 17 bases lay between the germline ends. The CDR3 spells CASRPGGPLDYGYTF. CDR3 nucleotide sequence: TGTGCCAGCAGGCCGGGGGGACCATTGGACTATGGCTACACCTTC.

The V gene is TRBV24-1, the J gene TRBJ2-3; no firm D call. Germline V gives CDR1 KGHDR, CDR2 SFDVKD. This CDR3 is 12 amino acids long. With 5 bases removed from V and 0 bases from J, the gap between germline ends came to 2 bases. CDR3 nucleotide sequence: TGTGCCACCAGTGTAAGCACAGATACGCAGTATTTT. Translation: CATSVSTDTQYF.

The rearrangement links TRBV30 to TRBJ1-2; 9 bases line up with TRBD1. The germline V gene has CDR1 GTSNPN and CDR2 SVGIG (reference sequence). Germline trimming cut 2 bases from V and 6 bases from J; bases unmatched to any gene: 7. The CDR3 is made up of 14 amino acids. For the CDR3, the DNA is TGTGCCTGGAGTCGGGACAGGGTTTTTGATGGCTACACCTTC. Translated, it gives CAWSRDRVFDGYTF.

The rearrangement links TRBV19 to TRBJ1-2, with 7 bases aligning to TRBD1. Per germline, CDR1 LNHDA and CDR2 SQIVND (reference sequence). The CDR3 covers 15 residues. Losses at the gene ends were 5 bases for V and 8 bases for J; bases not matched to a gene: 14. In DNA form, the CDR3 reads TGTGCCAGTAGTCCCCCGGTTGGGACAGAACGGGGCTACACCTTC. Its protein is CASSPPVGTERGYTF.

The rearrangement uses TRBV25-1 and TRBJ1-2; possible D gene TRBD1, 5 bases. Looked up from germline, CDR1 is MGHDK and CDR2 is SYGVNS. The V and J ends lost 2 bases and 7 bases respectively, with 17 bases between them. This CDR3 comprises 15 residues. The CDR3 sequence is CASSERLGRTGGYTF. CDR3 coding DNA: TGTGCCAGCAGTGAACGGCTGGGGCGTACGGGTGGCTACACCTTC.

The gene calls are TRBV3-1 (or the pseudogene TRBV3-2) and TRBJ1-3; D unresolved. Between the trimmed V and J ends, which lost 0 bases and 3 bases, there was a span of 9 bases. This CDR3 is built from 15 residues. Germline assignment: CDR1 LGHDT and CDR2 YNNKEL (reference sequence). The chain's CDR3 is CASSQDGRLGNTIYF. The CDR3 DNA reads as TGTGCCAGCAGCCAAGATGGCAGGCTTGGAAACACCATATATTTT.

The chain is built from TRBV28 and TRBJ1-2, with 7 bases fitting TRBD1. This CDR3 is 16 amino acids long. Losses at the gene ends were 5 bases for V and 4 bases for J; bases not matched to a gene: 13. Germline CDR1 reads MDHEN; CDR2 reads SYDVKM. CDR3 coding DNA: TGTGCCAGCAGTATGGACAGGATAACCGGGGGCTATGGCTACACCTTC. This translates into CASSMDRITGGYGYTF.